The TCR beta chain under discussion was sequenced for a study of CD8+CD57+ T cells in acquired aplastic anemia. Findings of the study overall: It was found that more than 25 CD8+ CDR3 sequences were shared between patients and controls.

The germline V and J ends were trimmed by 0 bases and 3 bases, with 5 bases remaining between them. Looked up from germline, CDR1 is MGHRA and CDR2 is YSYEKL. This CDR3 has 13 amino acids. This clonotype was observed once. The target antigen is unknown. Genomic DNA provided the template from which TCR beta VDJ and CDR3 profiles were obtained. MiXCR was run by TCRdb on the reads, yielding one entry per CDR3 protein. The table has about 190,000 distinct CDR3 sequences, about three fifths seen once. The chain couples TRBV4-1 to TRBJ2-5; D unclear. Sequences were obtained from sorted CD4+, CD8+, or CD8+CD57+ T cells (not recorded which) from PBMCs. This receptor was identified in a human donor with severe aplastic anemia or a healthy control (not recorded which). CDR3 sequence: CASSQDLEETQYF. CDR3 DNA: TGCGCCAGCAGCCAAGATCTGGAAGAGACCCAGTACTTC.